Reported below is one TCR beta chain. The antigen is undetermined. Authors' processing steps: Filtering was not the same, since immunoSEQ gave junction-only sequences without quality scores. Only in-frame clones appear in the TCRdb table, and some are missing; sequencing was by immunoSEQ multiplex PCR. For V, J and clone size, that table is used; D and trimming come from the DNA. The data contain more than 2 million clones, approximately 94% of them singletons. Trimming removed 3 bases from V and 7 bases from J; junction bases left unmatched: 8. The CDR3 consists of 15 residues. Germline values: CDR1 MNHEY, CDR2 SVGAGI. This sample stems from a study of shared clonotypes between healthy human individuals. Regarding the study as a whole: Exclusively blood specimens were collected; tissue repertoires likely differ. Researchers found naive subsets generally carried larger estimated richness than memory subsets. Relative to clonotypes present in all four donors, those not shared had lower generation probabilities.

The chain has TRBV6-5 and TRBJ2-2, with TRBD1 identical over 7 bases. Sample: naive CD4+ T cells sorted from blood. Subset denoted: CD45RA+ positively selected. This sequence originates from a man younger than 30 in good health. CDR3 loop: CASSYGKGAGGELFF. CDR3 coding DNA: TGTGCCAGCAGTTATGGGAAGGGGGCGGGCGGGGAGCTGTTTTTT.